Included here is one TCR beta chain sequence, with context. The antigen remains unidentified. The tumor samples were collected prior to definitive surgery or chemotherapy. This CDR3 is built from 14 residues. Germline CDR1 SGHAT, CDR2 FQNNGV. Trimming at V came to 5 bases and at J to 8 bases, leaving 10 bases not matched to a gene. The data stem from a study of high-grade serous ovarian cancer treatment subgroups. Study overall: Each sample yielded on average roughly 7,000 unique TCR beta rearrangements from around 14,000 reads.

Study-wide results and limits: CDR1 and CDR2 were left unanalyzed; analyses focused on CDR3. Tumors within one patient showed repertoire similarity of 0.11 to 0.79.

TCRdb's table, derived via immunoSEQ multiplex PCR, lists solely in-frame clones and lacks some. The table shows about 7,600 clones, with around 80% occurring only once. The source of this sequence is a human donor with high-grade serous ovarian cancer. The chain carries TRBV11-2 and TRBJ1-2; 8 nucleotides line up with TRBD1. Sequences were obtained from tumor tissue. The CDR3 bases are TGTGCCAGCAGCCCACAGGACAGGGCGGGGGGCTACACCTTC. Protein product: CASSPQDRAGGYTF.